These 3 T cell receptor beta chains came from one sample sequenced in a study of cytomegalovirus exposure and HLA in healthy donors. PCR was performed using 60 Vbeta and 13 Jbeta primers. Using immunoSEQ multiplex PCR, the repertoire was profiled, and TCRdb retains in-frame clones only, with some absent. The data contain 45,000 to 65,000 clones, more than 60% of them singletons. Sample: PBMCs. The receptors shown here come from a middle-aged woman in good health and CMV-seropositive.

This clone came up a few times. This chain joins TRBV4-3 and TRBJ2-5, with D possibly matching TRBD2 (5 bases). V was clipped by 0 bases and J by 4 bases, with 9 bases between them. Germline V gene data show CDR1 as LGHNA and CDR2 as YSLEER. This CDR3 is built from 14 residues. CDR3 sequence reads: CASSQDRSGETQYF. In DNA form, the CDR3 reads TGCGCCAGCAGCCAAGATCGGAGCGGAGAGACCCAGTACTTC.

This clone was seen a few times. The J gene is TRBJ1-2, the V gene TRBV28; D ambiguous. This CDR3 has 16 amino acids. The V and J ends lost 1 base and 4 bases respectively, with 16 bases between them. Germline loops: CDR1 MDHEN, CDR2 SYDVKM. The CDR3 reads CASSLFSGVTGYGYTF. The CDR3 nucleotides read TGTGCCAGCAGTTTATTTAGCGGAGTCACGGGCTATGGCTACACCTTC.

J is TRBJ1-2 and V is TRBV18; 8 bases are shared with TRBD1. V was pared by 3 bases and J by 4 bases, with 4 bases of the junction left unmatched. The V gene's germline CDR1 is KGHSH and CDR2 LQKENI. This CDR3 has 14 amino acids. CDR3 sequence reads: CASSPSTGGYGYTF. The CDR3 DNA follows: TGTGCCAGCTCACCCTCCACAGGGGGCTATGGCTACACCTTC.